The clone carrying this T cell receptor beta chain was seen ten or more times. What it binds is unknown. The data derive from a study of T cells after yellow fever vaccination. Study-level findings and limits: Abundant bulk-population clonotypes could contaminate the FACS-sorted repertoires. Although the secondary response was weaker, it peaked faster, at day 5 versus 15.

CDR3 length equals 14 residues. Trimming shortened V by 8 bases and J by 0 bases, and 12 bases separated the two germline ends. TCRdb reanalysed the 5' RACE reads using MiXCR and keeps one entry per CDR3 protein. This table holds 200,000 to 300,000 distinct CDR3 sequences, 6% to 8% found once. The source material was CD4+ T cells sorted from PBMCs, sampled on the day of the yellow fever booster vaccination. This clonotype was obtained from a man aged 30-40 years who received the YFV17D yellow fever vaccine. The chain employs TRBV12-3 or TRBV12-4 and TRBJ2-3; D is unclear. CDR3 sequence: CASVWLTSTDTQYF. CDR3 sequence (DNA): TGTGCCAGCGTTTGGCTAACTAGCACAGATACGCAGTATTTT.